A selection of T cell receptor beta chains follows, all from one sample in a study of spatial heterogeneity in lung cancer. TCRdb used MiXCR to reprocess the 5' RACE reads, holding one entry per CDR3 protein. The data contain approximately 10,000 distinct CDR3 sequences, 6.1% of them singletons. The source material was normal lung tissue next to the tumor, sampled at surgery. The receptors stem from a male donor with early-stage non-small cell lung cancer. Both conserved end residues are part of each CDR3. A row's size may be missing; if present it is once, few, many or a size class.

size,V,J,CDR3
.,TRBV7-9,TRBJ2-1,CASSQGLGNFLGNEQFF
many,TRBV7-2,TRBJ2-7,CASTASRAEQYF
many,TRBV27,TRBJ1-2,CASSLGDGYGYTF
few,TRBV29-1,TRBJ2-1,CSVEVIGQERFF
medium-sized,TRBV6-1,TRBJ1-1,CASSGWVREYTEAFF
medium-sized,TRBV3-2,TRBJ2-1,CASSHTVGLAGGYEQFF
medium-sized,TRBV19,TRBJ2-3,CASRERGWGTDTQYF
few,TRBV3-1,TRBJ2-2,CASSQWGRPNTGELFF
.,TRBV9,TRBJ2-1,CASSALTSGRANEQFF
many,TRBV3-1,TRBJ2-7,CASSPSSTGYEQYF
many,TRBV7-2,TRBJ2-1,CASSLGPDGKQFF
.,TRBV6-2/TRBV6-3,TRBJ2-1,CASSLDPQTQFF
many,TRBV20-1,TRBJ2-3,CSAPKRGSTDTQYF
many,TRBV12-3/TRBV12-4,TRBJ1-1,CASGSLNTEAFF
many,TRBV28,TRBJ2-1,CASSTTSGGVNEQFF
few,TRBV9,TRBJ2-7,CASSATWDSYYEQYF
many,TRBV19,TRBJ1-5,CASSVERSNQPQHF
few,TRBV29-1,TRBJ1-5,CSVTFGNQPQHF
many,TRBV19,TRBJ2-1,CASSMGGSSYNEQFF
many,TRBV6-5,TRBJ2-2,CASSYRTGSSGELFF
many,TRBV4-3,TRBJ1-1,CASSLKMGGNTEAFF
many,TRBV30,TRBJ2-3,CAWSKGDTQYF
many,TRBV5-4,TRBJ1-5,CASSSRTNQPQHF
many,TRBV20-1,TRBJ1-2,CSAKRTGFDSYGYTF
few,TRBV24-1,TRBJ2-1,CATSDPQASGNEQFF
many,TRBV20-1,TRBJ1-3,CSARDPLASGNTIYF
many,TRBV14,TRBJ1-1,CASSQGMNTEAFF
many,TRBV7-2,TRBJ2-7,CASSLSTQAYYEQYF